This T cell receptor beta chain was identified in a study of blood T cells in healthy people across ages. For the study at large: Template switching caught about one barcoded beta molecule for each two T cells. Study-level points and caveats: Compared with aged donors, long-lived donors showed fewer expanded clones, suggesting selection. Total diversity from one million sequenced T cells was likely underestimated.

The authors ran a second PCR of roughly 6 to 11 cycles using a sample-barcoded 5' primer and a J-beta primer mix. Each CDR3 protein is one row after TCRdb ran MiXCR on the 5' RACE reads. Of about 1.4 million distinct CDR3 sequences detected, approximately 59% appear once; the ten largest clones hold 6.5% to 8.5%. The V end was cut by 9 bases, the J end by 0 bases, with 16 bases between. The CDR3 has 15 residues. The table lists this clonotype with a few counts. The antigen remains unidentified. For every donor, a draw yielded 8.5 to 10 milliliters of peripheral blood. The source material was blood. This clonotype was sampled from a man aged 18 to 29 in good health. This rearrangement joins TRBV12-3 or TRBV12-4 to TRBJ2-3; perhaps D is TRBD1 or TRBD2 (6 bases each). Here the CDR3 DNA reads TGTGCCAGTACCCCGAGGGGGGCTAGCACAGATACGCAGTATTTT. It specifies CASTPRGASTDTQYF.